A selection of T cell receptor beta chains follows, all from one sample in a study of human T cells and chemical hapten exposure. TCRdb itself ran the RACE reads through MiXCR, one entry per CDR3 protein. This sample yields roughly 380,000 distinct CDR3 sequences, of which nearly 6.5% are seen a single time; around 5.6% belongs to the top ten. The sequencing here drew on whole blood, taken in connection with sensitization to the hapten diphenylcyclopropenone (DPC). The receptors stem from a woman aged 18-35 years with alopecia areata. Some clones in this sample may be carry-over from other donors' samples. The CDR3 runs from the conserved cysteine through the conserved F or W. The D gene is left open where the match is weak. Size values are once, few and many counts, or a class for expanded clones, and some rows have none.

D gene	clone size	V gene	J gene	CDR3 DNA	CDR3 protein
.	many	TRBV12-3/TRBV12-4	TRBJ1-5	TGTGCCAGCAGTTTAGGTACAGGGATGATGCAGCCCCAGCATTTT	CASSLGTGMMQPQHF
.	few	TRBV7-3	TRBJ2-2	TGTGCCACAGGGGTCCAGGAAGGCACCGGGGAGCTGTTTTTT	CATGVQEGTGELFF
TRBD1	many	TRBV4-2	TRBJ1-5	TGTGCCAGCAGCCAAGATAGGGGGCGCGATCAGCCCCAGCATTTT	CASSQDRGRDQPQHF
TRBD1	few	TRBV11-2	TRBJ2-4	TGTGCCAGCAGCCTATCAGGGGGCTCTGCGGGGAACATTCAGTACTTC	CASSLSGGSAGNIQYF
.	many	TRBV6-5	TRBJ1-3	TGTGCCAGCAAAGGACAGACATTTGGAAACACCATATATTTT	CASKGQTFGNTIYF
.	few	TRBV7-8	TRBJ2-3	TGTGCCAGCAGCTTAGTGGGCAGGTCCACAGATACGCAGTATTTT	CASSLVGRSTDTQYF
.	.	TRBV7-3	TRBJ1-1	TGTGCCAGCAGCCCCTCGTCGGGCACTGAAGCTTTCTTT	CASSPSSGTEAFF
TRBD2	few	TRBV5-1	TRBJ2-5	TGCGCCAGCAGCTCTGGTTGGGGAGGGACCCAAGAGACCCAGTACTTC	CASSSGWGGTQETQYF
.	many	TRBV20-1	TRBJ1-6	TGCAGTGCTGCCCCCCGACAGACCGATACCCTCCACTTT	CSAAPRQTDTLHF
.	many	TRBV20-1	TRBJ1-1	TGCAGTGCTAGACGAGGGGACACTGAAGCTTTCTTT	CSARRGDTEAFF
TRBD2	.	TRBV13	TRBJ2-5	TGTGCCAGCAGCTTAGTGCGCCTAGCGGACCCAGAGACCCAGTACTTC	CASSLVRLADPETQYF
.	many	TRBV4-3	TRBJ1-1	TGCGCCAGCAGCCGACAATCAGGTAACACTGAAGCTTTCTTT	CASSRQSGNTEAFF
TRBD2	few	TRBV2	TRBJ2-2	TGTGCCAGCAGAGTAACCTCACTAGCGGGGGGGAACACCGGGGAGCTGTTTTTT	CASRVTSLAGGNTGELFF
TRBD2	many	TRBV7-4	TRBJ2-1	TGTGCCAGCAGCCGGACTAGCGGGGCCTCCTGTTCCTACAATGAGCAGTTCTTC	CASSRTSGASCSYNEQFF
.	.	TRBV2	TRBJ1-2	TGTGCCAGCAGTCCCGAGGGATCACTCAACTATGGCTACACCTTC	CASSPEGSLNYGYTF